Detailed here is one TCR beta chain. Antigen: not known. The data belong to a study of T cell repertoires in cytomegalovirus infection. Study background: Public TCR beta signatures provided an indication of both CMV infection and a matching HLA type. Study-wide findings and caveats: CMV carriers having the relevant HLA were flagged by cumulative public TCR beta family frequency. Ex vivo, HLA-C-restricted CMV-specific TCR beta clonotypes prevailed over the rest of the response.

TCRdb itself ran the reads through MiXCR, one entry per CDR3 protein. The sample shows 400,000 to 550,000 distinct CDR3 sequences, about 11% of them seen only once. V was shortened by 1 base and J by 6 bases, with 7 bases between the two germline ends. The germline CDR1 and CDR2 sequences are SNHLY and FYNNEI. This CDR3 is built from 12 residues. Sequencing used PBMCs. The source of this sequence is a human donor in good health (CMV status not recorded). Some clones in this sample may be carry-over from other donors' samples. The genes are TRBV2 and TRBJ2-7; no reliable D call. The CDR3: CASSEDGGEQYF. In DNA form, the CDR3 reads TGTGCCAGCAGTGAAGACGGCGGCGAGCAGTACTTC. The full variable domain, completed using reference TRBV2 and TRBJ2-7, is EPEVTQTPSHQVTQMGQEVILRCVPISNHLYFYWYRQILGQKVEFLVSFYNNEISEKSEIFDDQFSVERPDGSNFTLKIRSTKLEDSAMYFCASSEDGGEQYFGPGTRLTVT.